In its sample, the clone carrying this TCR beta chain was seen many times. Its specificity is unknown. Germline CDR1 SGHTA, CDR2 FQGNSA. The CDR3 extends over 13 amino acids. V lost 7 bases to trimming and J lost 1 base, with 10 bases between them. The sample belongs to a study of response to subunit inactivated influenza vaccine. Study-level points and caveats: Authors suggested seasonal influenza vaccinations each recruit few new T cells.

TCRdb recomputed calls from the RT-PCR reads with MiXCR, one row per CDR3 protein. The table records 500,000 to 750,000 distinct CDR3 sequences, 12% to 15% of them present only once. The chain carries TRBV7-2 and TRBJ1-2; no clear D gene. The receptor comes from a man between 45 and 60 years old who received an inactivated influenza vaccine. Source: PBMCs from blood, taken about 11 days after vaccination. The chain's CDR3 is CASTGSINYGYTF. CDR3 DNA sequence: TGTGCCAGCACCGGGTCGATTAACTATGGCTACACCTTC. Together with reference TRBV7-2 and TRBJ1-2, the CDR3 gives the full variable domain: GAGVSQSPSNKVTEKGKDVELRCDPISGHTALYWYRQSLGQGLEFLIYFQGNSAPDKSGLPSDRFSAERTGGSVSTLTIQRTQQEDSAVYLCASTGSINYGYTFGSGTRLTVV.